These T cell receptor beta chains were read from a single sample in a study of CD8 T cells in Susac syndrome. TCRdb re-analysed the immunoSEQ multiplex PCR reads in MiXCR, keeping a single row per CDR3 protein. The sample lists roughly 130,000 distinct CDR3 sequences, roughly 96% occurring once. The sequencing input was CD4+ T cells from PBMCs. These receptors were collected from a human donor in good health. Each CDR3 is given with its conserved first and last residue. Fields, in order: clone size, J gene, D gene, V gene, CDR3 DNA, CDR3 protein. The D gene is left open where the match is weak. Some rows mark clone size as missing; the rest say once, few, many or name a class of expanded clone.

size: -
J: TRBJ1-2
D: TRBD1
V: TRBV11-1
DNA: TGTGCCAGCAGCTCCCCGGGACAGGGGGCACTTGGCTACACCTTC
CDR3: CASSSPGQGALGYTF

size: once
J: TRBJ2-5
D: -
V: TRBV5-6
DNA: TGTGCCAGCAGAAGACAGGACTACCAAGAGACCCAGTACTTC
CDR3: CASRRQDYQETQYF

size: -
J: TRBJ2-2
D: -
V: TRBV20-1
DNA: TGCAGTGCTAGAGATTCCGGGGGAACCGGGGAGCTGTTTTTT
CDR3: CSARDSGGTGELFF

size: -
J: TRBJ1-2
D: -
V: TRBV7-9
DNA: TGTGCCAGCGACGACAGGCCCTTTAACTATGGCTACACCTTC
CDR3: CASDDRPFNYGYTF

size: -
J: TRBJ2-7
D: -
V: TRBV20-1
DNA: TGCAGTGCTAGAGTTGCGGGGAGTAGGTCCCTCTACGAGCAGTACTTC
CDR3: CSARVAGSRSLYEQYF

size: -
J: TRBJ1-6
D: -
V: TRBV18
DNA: TGTGCCAGCTCATTGGACTCCACCGGTGGTTCACCCCTCCACTTT
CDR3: CASSLDSTGGSPLHF

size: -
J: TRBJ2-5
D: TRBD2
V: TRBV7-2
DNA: TGTGCCAGCAGCTTAAAACCAGCGGGAGATCCCCAGTACTTC
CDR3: CASSLKPAGDPQYF

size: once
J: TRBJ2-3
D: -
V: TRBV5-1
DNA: TGCGCCAGCAGCTTGGAGCGGGCTAGCCCAGATACGCAGTATTTT
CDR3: CASSLERASPDTQYF

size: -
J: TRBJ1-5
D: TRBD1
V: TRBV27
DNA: TGTGCCAGCAGTTTGGGTCAGGGGGGCAATCAGCCCCAGCATTTT
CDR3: CASSLGQGGNQPQHF

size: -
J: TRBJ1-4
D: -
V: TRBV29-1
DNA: TGCAGCGGGTCGATGGTACTGAATGAAAAACTGTTTTTT
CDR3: CSGSMVLNEKLFF

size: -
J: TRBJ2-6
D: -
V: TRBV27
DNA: TGTGCCAGCAGTCCAGAACAGAACTCTGGGGCCAACGTCCTGACTTTC
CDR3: CASSPEQNSGANVLTF

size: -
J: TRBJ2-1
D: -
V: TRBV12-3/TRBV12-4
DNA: TGTGCCAGCAGTCCCTCCCACAATGAGCAGTTCTTC
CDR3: CASSPSHNEQFF

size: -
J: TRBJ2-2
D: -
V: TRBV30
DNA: TGTGCCTGGAGTGTACTCCTGGGCGGGGAGCTGTTTTTT
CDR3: CAWSVLLGGELFF

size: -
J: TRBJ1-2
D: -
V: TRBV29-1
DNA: TGCAGCGTTGAAGATCCAGGGGTTGGCTACACCTTC
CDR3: CSVEDPGVGYTF

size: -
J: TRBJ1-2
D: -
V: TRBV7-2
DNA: TGTGCCAGCAGCCTGGACCTGGGCTACACCTTC
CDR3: CASSLDLGYTF

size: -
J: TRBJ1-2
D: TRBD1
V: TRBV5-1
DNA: TGCGCCAGCAGCGCGCGGGACAGCAACTATGGCTACACCTTC
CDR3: CASSARDSNYGYTF

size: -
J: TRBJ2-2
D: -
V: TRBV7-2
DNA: TGTGCCAGCAGCTTAGCGCCGGGGGGCGTGGGGGAGCTGTTTTTT
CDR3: CASSLAPGGVGELFF

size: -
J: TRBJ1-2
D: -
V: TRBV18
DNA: TGTGCCAGCTCATCCTCAGGGGATCGGGGCTACACCTTC
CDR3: CASSSSGDRGYTF

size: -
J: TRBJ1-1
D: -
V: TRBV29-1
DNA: TGCAGCGTTGAGGTCATGAACACTGAAGCTTTCTTT
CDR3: CSVEVMNTEAFF

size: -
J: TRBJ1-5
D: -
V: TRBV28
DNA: TGTGCCAGCAGCCCTACCCATGGGAATCAGCCCCAGCATTTT
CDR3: CASSPTHGNQPQHF

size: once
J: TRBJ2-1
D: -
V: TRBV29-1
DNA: TGCAGCTCCCGTGGGAATGAGCAGTTCTTC
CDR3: CSSRGNEQFF

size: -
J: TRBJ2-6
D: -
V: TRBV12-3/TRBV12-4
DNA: TGTGCCAGCAGTTCCTGGAGCTCTGGGGCCAACGTCCTGACTTTC
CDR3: CASSSWSSGANVLTF

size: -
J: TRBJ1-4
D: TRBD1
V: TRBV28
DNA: TGTGCCAGCCGTGGTTGGGACAGGGAAGACTCCAATGAAAAACTGTTTTTT
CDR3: CASRGWDREDSNEKLFF

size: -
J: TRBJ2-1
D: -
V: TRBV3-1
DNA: TGTGCCAGCAGCCAGCGCGGGACTTTCTACAATGAGCAGTTCTTC
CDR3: CASSQRGTFYNEQFF

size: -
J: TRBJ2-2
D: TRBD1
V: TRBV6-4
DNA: TGTGCCAGCAGTCAGGGGGCGGAGGTCGGGGAGCTGTTTTTT
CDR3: CASSQGAEVGELFF

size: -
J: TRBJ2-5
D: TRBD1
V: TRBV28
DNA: TGTGCCAGCAGTCCCAGGGGGCCGGGAGAGACCCAGTACTTC
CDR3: CASSPRGPGETQYF

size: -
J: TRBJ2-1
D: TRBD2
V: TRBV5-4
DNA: TGTGCCAGCAGCTGGGGAACGGGAGGGCCGGTCAATGAGCAGTTCTTC
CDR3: CASSWGTGGPVNEQFF

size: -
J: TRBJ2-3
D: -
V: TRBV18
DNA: TGTGCCAGCTCGCCCAGAGGGGCCCGCACAGATACGCAGTATTTT
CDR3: CASSPRGARTDTQYF

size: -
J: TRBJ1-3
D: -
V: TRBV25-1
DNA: TGTGCCAGCAATGACAGTCCACCGAACACCATATATTTT
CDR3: CASNDSPPNTIYF

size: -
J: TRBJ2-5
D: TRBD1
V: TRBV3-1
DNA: TGTGCCAGCAGCCGCGAGGGACAGCTGTACCAAGAGACCCAGTACTTC
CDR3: CASSREGQLYQETQYF

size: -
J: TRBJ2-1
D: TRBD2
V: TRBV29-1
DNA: TGCAGCGTTGAAGTTCTAGCGGGAGGTGGGGATGAGCAGTTCTTC
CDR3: CSVEVLAGGGDEQFF

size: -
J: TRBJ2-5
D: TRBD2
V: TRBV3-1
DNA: TGTGCCAGCAGCCAAACTAGCGGGAGGAGGGAGACCCAGTACTTC
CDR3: CASSQTSGRRETQYF

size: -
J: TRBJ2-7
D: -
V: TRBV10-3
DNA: TGTGCCATCAGTATTACCGTGGGTGGGTCCGAGCAGTACTTC
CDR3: CAISITVGGSEQYF

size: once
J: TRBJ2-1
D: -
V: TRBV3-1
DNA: TGTGCCAGCAGCCCCTTGGGGGGAACCTACAATGAGCAGTTCTTC
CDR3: CASSPLGGTYNEQFF

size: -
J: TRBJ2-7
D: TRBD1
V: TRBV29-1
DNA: TGCAGCGTTGAGGGGACAGGGGCATGGGAGCAGTACTTC
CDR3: CSVEGTGAWEQYF

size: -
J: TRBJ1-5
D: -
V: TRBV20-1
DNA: TGCAGTGCTAGAGATGACCCTAATCAGCCCCAGCATTTT
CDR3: CSARDDPNQPQHF

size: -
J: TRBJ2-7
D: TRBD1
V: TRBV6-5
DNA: TGTGCCAGCACCTATGACAGGGGGGGTTTCGGCGAGCAGTACTTC
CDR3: CASTYDRGGFGEQYF

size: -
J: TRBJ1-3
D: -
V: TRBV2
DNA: TGTGCCAGCATAAATGGAGGGGCAGGAAACACCATATATTTT
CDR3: CASINGGAGNTIYF

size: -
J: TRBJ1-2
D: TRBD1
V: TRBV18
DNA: TGTGCCAGCTCACTAACCACAGGGGCTGATGGCTACACCTTC
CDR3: CASSLTTGADGYTF

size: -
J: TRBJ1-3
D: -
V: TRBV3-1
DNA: TGTGCCAGCAGCTCCTTCCCGGCCATATATTTT
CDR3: CASSSFPAIYF

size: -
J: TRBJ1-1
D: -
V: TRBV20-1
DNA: TGCAGTGCTAGAGTTGGGGGTGGACGGCCCATGAACACTGAAGCTTTCTTT
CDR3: CSARVGGGRPMNTEAFF

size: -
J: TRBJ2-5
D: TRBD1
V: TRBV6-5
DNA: TGTGCCAGCAGTTACTCGACAGGGGTAAAAGAGACCCAGTACTTC
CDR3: CASSYSTGVKETQYF

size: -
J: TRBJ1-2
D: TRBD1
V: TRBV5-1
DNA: TGCGCCAGCAGCTTGGACCCAGGGGGGGGGTCCAACTATGGCTACACCTTC
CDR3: CASSLDPGGGSNYGYTF

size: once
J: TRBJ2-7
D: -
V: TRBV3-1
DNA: TGTGCCAGCAGCCTTAGGACCCCCACGGAGCAGTACTTC
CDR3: CASSLRTPTEQYF

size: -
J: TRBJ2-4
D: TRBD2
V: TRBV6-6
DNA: TGTGCCAGCAGGAGGACTAGCGGACCCAAAAACATTCAGTACTTC
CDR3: CASRRTSGPKNIQYF

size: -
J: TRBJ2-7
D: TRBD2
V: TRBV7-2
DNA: TGTGCCAGCAGCTTAGTAGGACTAGCGGACTCCTACGAGCAGTACTTC
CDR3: CASSLVGLADSYEQYF

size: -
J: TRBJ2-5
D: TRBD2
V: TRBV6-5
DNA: TGTGCCAGCAGTTACCCCGGGGGAAGCGGGAATAAAAAGACCCAGTACTTC
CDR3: CASSYPGGSGNKKTQYF

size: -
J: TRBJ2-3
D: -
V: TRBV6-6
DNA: TGTGCCAGCGCAGTCACAGATACGCAGTATTTT
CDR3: CASAVTDTQYF